The 26 T cell receptor beta chains in this list originate from one sample, sequenced in a study of blood T cells in healthy people across ages. Combining a sample-barcoded 5' primer with a J-beta primer mix, a second PCR ran for roughly 6 to 12 cycles. A single record per CDR3 protein comes from TCRdb applying MiXCR to the 5' RACE reads. The sample holds hundreds of thousands of distinct CDR3 sequences; roughly 43% are singletons and the top ten take 30%. Sequencing was performed on blood. These receptors were taken from a man older than 75 in good health.

The chain joins TRBV7-2 to TRBJ2-3; D is ambiguous. The CDR3 totals 15 residues. Germline lookup yields CDR1 SGHTA and CDR2 FQGNSA. The V and J ends lost 2 bases and 0 bases respectively, with 9 bases between them. The CDR3 here is CASSLTTISTDTQYF. The CDR3 nucleotides are TGTGCCAGCAGCTTAACTACCATTAGCACAGATACGCAGTATTTT.

This clonotype was detected only a few times. The V gene is TRBV7-2, the J gene TRBJ2-7; D gene uncertain. The CDR3 loop spans 18 amino acids. V was cut by 1 base and J by 0 bases, with 19 bases left in between. CDR1 SGHTA and CDR2 FQGNSA come from the germline V gene. The CDR3 DNA sequence: TGTGCCAGCAGCTTAGTAGGCGTTGCGACGACCGGCTCCTACGAGCAGTACTTC. Translated: CASSLVGVATTGSYEQYF.

This chain's CDR3 is CASSPRPSGAPDTQYF. The CDR3 DNA reads TGTGCCAGCAGCCCGCGGCCTAGCGGTGCTCCGGATACGCAGTATTTT. The rearrangement uses TRBV7-2 and TRBJ2-3, with 7 bases matching TRBD2. CDR3 length: 16 amino acids. Germline V gene lookup returns CDR1 SGHTA and CDR2 FQGNSA. V dropped 5 bases and J dropped 6; count of bases not matched to a gene: 14.

This chain links TRBV7-2 with TRBJ2-3, with 10 bases that match TRBD2. Trimming took 5 bases from V and 1 from J; bases not matched to a gene: 6. This CDR3 has 16 amino acids. Germline assignment: CDR1 SGHTA and CDR2 FQGNSA. The CDR3 sequence: CASSRTGTSGTDTQYF. DNA for the CDR3: TGTGCCAGCAGCCGTACCGGGACTAGCGGCACAGATACGCAGTATTTT.

This clonotype was counted between two and nine times. V gene TRBV12-3 or TRBV12-4 combines with J gene TRBJ1-1; 9 nucleotides align to TRBD1. J was trimmed by 4 bases and V by 7 bases; bases with no gene match: 7. CDR3 size: 14 residues. CDR3 region: CASKNRGLGTEAFF. Here the CDR3 DNA reads TGTGCCAGCAAGAACAGGGGGCTTGGCACTGAAGCTTTCTTT.

This clonotype was picked up a small number of times. The rearrangement uses TRBV10-2 and TRBJ2-3; 7 nucleotides align to TRBD1. CDR3 length: 14 residues. Trimming took 6 bases from V and 5 from J; bases not matched to a gene: 8. Germline V gene sequence: CDR1 WSHSY, CDR2 SAAADI. CDR3 residues: CASSARDSRDTQYF. Here the CDR3 DNA reads TGCGCCAGCAGCGCTCGGGACAGTCGAGATACGCAGTATTTT.

The rearrangement links TRBV12-3 or TRBV12-4 to TRBJ2-5; D remains ambiguous. The CDR3 covers 14 residues. Trimming stripped 3 bases from V and 2 bases from J, with 10 bases between. CDR3 nucleotide sequence: TGTGCCAGCAGTTTTTGGGGTCTACAAGAGACCCAGTACTTC. It translates to CASSFWGLQETQYF.

This clonotype was seen more than once but under ten times. V usage is TRBV6-2 or TRBV6-3 and J usage is TRBJ1-5; unclear D gene. The germline gives CDR1 MNHEY, CDR2 SVGEGT. Trimming left V 6 bases short and J 0 bases short, with 9 bases between. The CDR3 runs 14 residues. The CDR3, as DNA: TGTGCCAGCAGCTACGCATATAGCAATCAGCCCCAGCATTTT. Translation: CASSYAYSNQPQHF.

As DNA, the CDR3 is TGTGCCAGCAGCCGCCTTCTTATAGGGGGAATTAACACAGATACGCAGTATTTT. This encodes CASSRLLIGGINTDTQYF. This chain links TRBV27 with TRBJ2-3; D is possibly TRBD1 (6 bases). The CDR3 is 18 amino acids. The germline V gene has CDR1 MNHEY and CDR2 SMNVEV (reference sequence). Trimming pared 6 bases from V and 2 bases from J, leaving 24 bases between.

This clonotype was seen a handful of times. V and J are TRBV6-1 and TRBJ2-5; 7 positions match TRBD1. Matching the DNA end better, TRBJ2-7 makes the J call doubtful. The CDR3 loop spans 15 amino acids. Germline loops: CDR1 MNHNS, CDR2 SASEGT. The CDR3 reads CASRTRTGPSLEQYF. DNA of the CDR3: TGTGCCAGCAGAACCAGGACAGGCCCGTCTCTCGAGCAGTACTTC.

This clonotype occurred a few times. The V gene is TRBV6-1, the J gene TRBJ2-7; D perhaps matches TRBD1 (6 bases). CDR3 length: 12 amino acids. Trimming stripped 11 bases from V and 5 bases from J, with 16 bases between. Looked up from germline, CDR1 is MNHNS and CDR2 is SASEGT. CDR3 amino acids: CAVAGAVNEQYF. CDR3 sequence (DNA): TGTGCCGTCGCAGGGGCCGTGAACGAGCAGTACTTC.

The chain uses TRBV7-6 and TRBJ1-5, with D possibly matching TRBD1 (6 bases). The CDR3 is 13 amino acids. V was clipped by 11 bases and J by 7 bases, with 18 bases between them. Germline V CDR1 and CDR2: SGHVS, FNYEAQ. In nucleotides, the CDR3 is TGTGCCTCAGCGACGGGGGGCGGACAGCCCCAGCATTTT. It encodes CASATGGGQPQHF.

This clonotype was observed many times. This sequence joins TRBV7-6 and TRBJ2-6; D gene uncertain. Germline V CDR1 and CDR2: SGHVS, FNYEAQ. V lost 0 bases to trimming and J lost 3 bases, with 6 bases between them. The CDR3 runs to 15 residues. As DNA, the CDR3 is TGTGCCAGCAGCTTAGCAGGTGGTGGGGCCAACGTCCTGACTTTC. Its translation is CASSLAGGGANVLTF.

In regard to this clonotype: A read error may explain this, as a much larger clone is one base away. The J gene is TRBJ1-2, the V gene TRBV4-2; D is unclear. There are 15 residues in the CDR3. Trimming shortened V by 7 bases and J by 3 bases, and 18 bases separated the two germline ends. CDR1 LGHNA and CDR2 YNFKEQ come from the germline V gene. This chain's CDR3 is CASNQAPAGDYGYTF. In nucleotides, the CDR3 is TGTGCCAGCAACCAGGCGCCAGCCGGGGACTATGGCTACACCTTC.

The CDR3 DNA reads TGTGCCAGCAGCTTAGTAGCGGGGGTGAATGAGCAGTTCTTC. Amino acid sequence: CASSLVAGVNEQFF. This rearrangement joins TRBV7-2 to TRBJ2-1; TRBD2 matches at 9 bases. CDR1 and CDR2 (germline): SGHTA, FQGNSA. CDR3 size: 14 residues. With 1 base clipped from V and 7 bases from J, the junction kept 2 bases outside the gene matches.

The table lists this clonotype with many counts. V is TRBV6-1 and J is TRBJ2-5, with 13 bases fitting TRBD2. Per germline, CDR1 MNHNS and CDR2 SASEGT. There are 16 residues in the CDR3. The V and J ends lost 6 bases and 4 bases, in that order; junction bases with no gene match: 8. In DNA form, the CDR3 reads TGTGCCAGCAGACAGGGGACTAGCGGGAAAACAGAGACCCAGTACTTC. Translation: CASRQGTSGKTETQYF.

The genes are TRBV28 and TRBJ2-5, with 13 bases aligning to TRBD2. TRBJ2-7 explains the end of the DNA better; the J call may be wrong. The CDR3 has 15 amino acids. Germline V lookup: CDR1 MDHEN, CDR2 SYDVKM. The CDR3 nucleotides are TGTGCCAGCAGTCCGACTAGCGGGAGGATCCACGAGCAGTACTTC. Encoded protein: CASSPTSGRIHEQYF.

This clonotype showed up just a few times. The rearrangement joins TRBV20-1 to TRBJ2-5, with 12 bases identical to TRBD2. The CDR3 runs to 15 residues. The germline V gene encodes CDR1 DFQATT and CDR2 SNEGSKA (reference sequence). V shed 1 base, J shed 11 bases, and the junction held 11 bases outside the gene matches. The CDR3 protein is CSARAPSGRALEQYF. The CDR3 coding sequence is TGCAGTGCTAGAGCCCCTAGCGGGAGGGCGTTAGAGCAGTACTTC.

This chain uses TRBV28 with TRBJ1-3, with a tentative D call TRBD1 (6 bases). The V end was cut by 8 bases, the J end by 0 bases, with 14 bases between. The CDR3 has 15 residues. Germline V lookup: CDR1 MDHEN, CDR2 SYDVKM. In DNA, the CDR3 is TGTGCCAGCGAACAGGGAAGGGGCTCTGGAAACACCATATATTTT. Encoded protein: CASEQGRGSGNTIYF.

This clonotype was seen a few times. This chain links TRBV5-1 with TRBJ2-4, with D possibly matching TRBD2 (5 bases). This CDR3 comprises 15 residues. Per the germline V gene, CDR1 is SGHRS and CDR2 is YFSETQ. The V and J ends lost 5 bases and 1 base respectively, with 13 bases between them. The CDR3 nucleotides are TGCGCCAGCAGACAACTGGAGGCTGCCAAAAACATTCAGTACTTC. It codes for CASRQLEAAKNIQYF.

The chain links TRBV20-1 to TRBJ2-2; weak D call: TRBD1 (5 bases). Trimming took off 6 bases at V and 5 bases at J, with 16 bases between the two ends. From germline, CDR1 is DFQATT and CDR2 SNEGSKA (reference sequence). The CDR3 extends over 14 amino acids. The CDR3 DNA reads TGCAGTGCGCCCCGTAGGGGATCGACCGGGGAGCTGTTTTTT. This sequence encodes CSAPRRGSTGELFF.

At least ten counts were recorded for this clonotype. This rearrangement joins TRBV20-1 to TRBJ2-7; D uncertain. Germline V gene data show CDR1 as DFQATT and CDR2 as SNEGSKA (reference sequence). This CDR3 has 11 amino acids. V was trimmed by 4 bases and J by 3 bases, leaving 7 bases between them. CDR3 nucleotide sequence: TGCAGTGCTATGTGGGGCTACGAGCAGTACTTC. Translating it yields CSAMWGYEQYF.

The CDR3, as DNA: TGCAGTGCTGCGCAGACACCTGACTACGAGCAGTACTTC. Translation: CSAAQTPDYEQYF. This chain joins TRBV20-1 and TRBJ2-7; D remains unclear. Trimming removed 5 bases from V and 3 bases from J, with 14 bases in between. Germline V CDR1 and CDR2: DFQATT, SNEGSKA (reference sequence). This CDR3 region has 13 residues.

The rearrangement uses TRBV18 and TRBJ2-3; tentative D call: TRBD2 (6 bases). There are 13 residues in the CDR3. V lost 4 bases, J lost 5 bases, and 10 bases lay in between. Looked up from germline, CDR1 is KGHSH and CDR2 is LQKENI. The CDR3 DNA is TGTGCCAGCTCACGGGACTGGGGAGATACGCAGTATTTT. Amino acids: CASSRDWGDTQYF.

The chain employs TRBV7-2 and TRBJ1-2; 9 bases align to TRBD1. Trimming removed 5 bases from V and 9 bases from J; junction bases left unmatched: 10. The CDR3 contains 14 residues. Germline CDR1 reads SGHTA; CDR2 reads FQGNSA. The CDR3 nucleotides are TGTGCCAGCAGCCCGATGGAGACAGGGGGAAGCTACACCTTC. Its translation is CASSPMETGGSYTF.

V gene TRBV6-1 combines with J gene TRBJ2-7, with TRBD1 matching over 7 bases. V trimming: 6 bases; J trimming: 1 base; junction bases outside the gene matches: 6. CDR1 and CDR2 (germline): MNHNS, SASEGT. The CDR3 consists of 14 residues. The CDR3 region is CASSRTGWSYEQYF. As DNA, the CDR3 is TGTGCCAGCAGCAGGACAGGATGGTCCTACGAGCAGTACTTC.